This passage covers 15 T cell receptor beta chains from one sample sequenced in a study of T-cell memory formation after mild COVID-19. In TCRdb, the 5' RACE reads were re-called with MiXCR into one record per CDR3 protein. The data contain around 250,000 distinct CDR3 sequences, roughly 17% of them singletons. Sequenced input: PBMCs or a T cell subset sorted from them (not recorded which). The receptors derive from a young man who had mild COVID-19 (a few samples of this study predate the infection). Cell type and time point are not known.

This clonotype was seen ten or more times. The chain recombines TRBV20-1 with TRBJ2-6; D gene unclear. The CDR3 runs to 16 residues. From germline, CDR1 is DFQATT and CDR2 SNEGSKA (reference sequence). V was trimmed by 2 bases and J by 0 bases, leaving 11 bases between them. This chain's CDR3 is CSARQSGRSGANVLTF. The CDR3 nucleotides are TGCAGTGCTAGACAATCCGGACGCTCTGGGGCCAACGTCCTGACTTTC.

This clonotype was counted only a few times. The genes are TRBV20-1 and TRBJ1-5; 10 nucleotides line up with TRBD1. This CDR3 spans 13 amino acids. The ends lost 5 bases at V and 4 bases at J; junction bases unmatched: 2. CDR1 is DFQATT and CDR2 is SNEGSKA in the germline V gene (reference sequence). CDR3 nucleotide sequence: TGCAGTGCTGAGGGACAGGGGAATCAGCCCCAGCATTTT. Translated: CSAEGQGNQPQHF.

The sample holds a few counts of this clonotype. The chain is built from TRBV6-2 or TRBV6-3 and TRBJ2-2, with 8 bases lining up with TRBD1. V shed 6 bases, J shed 5 bases, and the junction held 8 bases outside the gene matches. The germline CDR1 and CDR2 sequences are MNHEY and SVGEGT. This CDR3 contains 15 residues. CDR3 protein: CASSPPGGYTGELFF. The CDR3 coding sequence is TGTGCCAGCAGCCCCCCAGGGGGCTATACCGGGGAGCTGTTTTTT.

This chain connects TRBV20-1 to TRBJ2-2, with 9 positions matching TRBD2. The V and J ends lost 5 bases and 6 bases, in that order; junction bases with no gene match: 19. Germline assignment: CDR1 DFQATT and CDR2 SNEGSKA (reference sequence). The CDR3 loop spans 18 amino acids. CDR3 protein: CSAQLFPLLAGGPGELFF. CDR3 nucleotides: TGCAGTGCTCAATTGTTCCCCCTATTGGCGGGGGGGCCCGGGGAGCTGTTTTTT.

In this sample, this clonotype turned up many times. The chain has TRBV5-1 and TRBJ2-3; either TRBD1 or TRBD2 may fit D (6 bases each). Trimming stripped 4 bases from V and 8 bases from J, with 17 bases between. Germline V gene data show CDR1 as SGHRS and CDR2 as YFSETQ. This CDR3 region has 14 residues. CDR3 in amino acids: CASSTGDTGVTQYF. CDR3 nucleotides: TGCGCCAGCAGCACGGGGGACACCGGCGTTACGCAGTATTTT. Filled out from reference TRBV5-1 and TRBJ2-3, the complete variable domain reads KAGVTQTPRYLIKTRGQQVTLSCSPISGHRSVSWYQQTPGQGLQFLFEYFSETQRNKGNFPGRFSGRQFSNSRSEMNVSTLELGDSALYLCASSTGDTGVTQYFGPGTRLTVL.

The chain couples TRBV18 to TRBJ2-7, with D unresolved. There are 13 residues in the CDR3. V lost 4 bases to trimming and J lost 3 bases, with 10 bases between them. Germline lookup yields CDR1 KGHSH and CDR2 LQKENI. CDR3 nucleotide sequence: TGTGCCAGCTCACGAGTGGGGATCTACGAGCAGTACGTC. This encodes CASSRVGIYEQYV.

This clonotype was seen at least ten times. The V call is TRBV5-1, the J call TRBJ2-3, with D unclear. The CDR3 covers 15 residues. Deletions cut 0 bases from V and 6 bases from J, with 14 bases between. Germline V gives CDR1 SGHRS, CDR2 YFSETQ. The chain's CDR3 is CASSLEFRKADTQYF. The CDR3 DNA is TGCGCCAGCAGCTTGGAGTTCAGGAAAGCGGATACGCAGTATTTT.

This rearrangement joins TRBV7-9 to TRBJ2-7; D might be TRBD1 (6 bases). Germline CDR1 reads SEHNR; CDR2 reads FQNEAQ (reference sequence). CDR3 length equals 14 residues. The V and J ends lost 4 bases and 4 bases respectively, with 14 bases between them. CDR3 in DNA: TGTGCCAGCAGCTCCCCCCGCAGGGGATACGAGCAGTACGTC. Translation gives CASSSPRRGYEQYV.

This clonotype appeared many times. The rearrangement uses TRBV5-1 and TRBJ1-1; a possible D gene is TRBD1 (6 bases). This CDR3 has 15 residues. The germline V and J ends were trimmed by 0 bases and 6 bases, with 15 bases remaining between them. The germline gives CDR1 SGHRS, CDR2 YFSETQ. In nucleotides, the CDR3 is TGCGCCAGCAGCTTGGCCGGAACAGGGCCCGCTGAAGCTTTCTTT. Translated, it gives CASSLAGTGPAEAFF.

This clonotype was detected only a few times. The CDR3 coding sequence is TGTGCCAGCAGTAGACAGATCCGATTGTACACTGAAGCTTTCTTT. It yields the protein CASSRQIRLYTEAFF. The chain recombines TRBV28 with TRBJ1-1; TRBD1 is a possible D gene (5 bases). The CDR3 consists of 15 residues. Trimming removed 5 bases from V and 3 bases from J, with 16 bases in between. Looked up from germline, CDR1 is MDHEN and CDR2 is SYDVKM.

Only a few counts were recorded for this clonotype. The V call is TRBV19, the J call TRBJ2-7; 9 positions agree with TRBD1. V trimming: 3 bases; J trimming: 4 bases; junction bases outside the gene matches: 10. The CDR3 is 16 amino acids. Germline CDR1 LNHDA, CDR2 SQIVND (reference sequence). This CDR3 reads CASSMVDGQGRYEQYF. DNA of the CDR3: TGTGCCAGTAGTATGGTAGACGGACAGGGGAGGTACGAGCAGTACTTC.

The sample holds a few counts of this clonotype. The chain has TRBV6-5 and TRBJ1-2; no definite D call. Trimming cost V 6 bases and J 4 bases, with 12 bases left between them. The CDR3 extends over 13 amino acids. Germline assignment: CDR1 MNHEY and CDR2 SVGAGI. The CDR3 nucleotides are TGTGCCAGCAGGGGCCAGTACCTCTATGGCTACACCTTC. It specifies CASRGQYLYGYTF.

Only a few counts were recorded for this clonotype. V usage is TRBV12-3 or TRBV12-4 and J usage is TRBJ1-6, with D unresolved. The CDR3 is 14 residues long. The V end was cut by 5 bases, the J end by 6 bases, with 11 bases between. This chain's CDR3 is CASSGRWGNSPLHF. CDR3 nucleotide sequence: TGTGCCAGCAGTGGACGGTGGGGTAATTCACCCCTCCACTTT.

This clonotype was seen more than once but under ten times. The rearrangement joins TRBV7-2 to TRBJ1-2; D gene ambiguous. CDR3 length: 13 amino acids. V gave up 3 bases and J gave up 5 bases, with 10 bases separating them. In germline, CDR1 is SGHTA, CDR2 FQGNSA. CDR3 residues: CASSLYETYGYTF. The CDR3 bases are TGTGCCAGCAGCTTGTACGAGACTTATGGCTACACCTTC. Full variable domain (remainder filled in from reference TRBV7-2 and TRBJ1-2): GAGVSQSPSNKVTEKGKDVELRCDPISGHTALYWYRQSLGQGLEFLIYFQGNSAPDKSGLPSDRFSAERTGGSVSTLTIQRTQQEDSAVYLCASSLYETYGYTFGSGTRLTVV.

This clonotype was seen a handful of times. The V call is TRBV7-2, the J call TRBJ2-7, with TRBD2 identical over 10 bases. The germline CDR1 and CDR2 sequences are SGHTA and FQGNSA. The V and J ends lost 5 bases and 3 bases, in that order; junction bases with no gene match: 4. The CDR3 totals 14 residues. The CDR3, as DNA: TGTGCCAGCAGCCTTAGCGGGGGGTTCTACGAGCAGTACGTC. Its translation is CASSLSGGFYEQYV.